The clone carrying this T cell receptor beta chain came up once. Its matching antigen is unknown. The source of the sample is a study of T cells in localized non-small cell lung cancer. Trimming at V came to 2 bases and at J to 12 bases, leaving 19 bases not matched to a gene. Germline CDR1 and CDR2: WNHNN and SYGVQD (reference sequence). This CDR3 is 17 amino acids long. This table comes from immunoSEQ multiplex PCR, and its TCRdb copy is limited to in-frame clones, with some not included. The data contain about 79,000 clones, almost 85% of them singletons. Study-level results: A median roughly 50 of the top 100 tumor clones appeared in adjacent lung. Uninvolved neighboring lung showed the greatest T cell clonality, exceeding tumor.

Here the sequenced sample was peripheral blood, taken before any cancer treatment. This receptor was obtained from a female donor of 60 years or more with stage I lung adenocarcinoma. The V and J genes are TRBV10-1 and TRBJ2-1; TRBD2 matches at 7 bases. CDR3 residues: CASSETFPGTVRGVQFF. The CDR3 nucleotides read TGCGCCAGCAGTGAGACCTTTCCGGGCACCGTCCGGGGGGTGCAGTTCTTC.